Listed here are 13 T cell receptor beta chains from one sample, sequenced in a study of human T cells and chemical hapten exposure. From the RACE reads, TCRdb called clonotypes with MiXCR, one entry per CDR3 protein. The data hold about 360,000 distinct CDR3 sequences, with approximately 5.1% observed a single time. As for time point: patch test 1, 2 weeks after DPC sensitization. The sample's treatment: therapeutic diphenylcyclopropenone sensitization with weekly scalp DPC. The sample consisted of whole blood, taken in connection with sensitization to the hapten diphenylcyclopropenone (DPC). These receptors originate from a woman in her fifties or sixties with alopecia areata. Some clones in this sample may be carry-over from other donors' samples.

The rearrangement uses TRBV20-1 and TRBJ2-3; D possibly uses TRBD1 or TRBD2 (7 bases each). The CDR3 is 14 amino acids. Trimming stripped 5 bases from V and 4 bases from J, with 16 bases between. Germline V gene data show CDR1 as DFQATT and CDR2 as SNEGSKA (reference sequence). CDR3 bases: TGCAGTGCTGTCGGGGAGGGGGCCTCAGATACGCAGTATTTT. It specifies CSAVGEGASDTQYF.

V and J are TRBV11-3 and TRBJ2-5; 12 bases agree with TRBD1. The CDR3 runs 16 residues. Germline V lookup: CDR1 SGHNT, CDR2 YENEEA. Trimming took 4 bases from V and 1 from J; bases not matched to a gene: 4. This CDR3 reads CASSSGTGGGQETQYF. The CDR3 DNA follows: TGTGCCAGCAGCTCCGGGACAGGGGGCGGCCAAGAGACCCAGTACTTC.

As DNA, the CDR3 is TGTGCCAGCAGCGTAGTGGGGGGGGCCCCCTACAATGAGCAGTTCTTC. It yields the protein CASSVVGGAPYNEQFF. V and J are TRBV9 and TRBJ2-1; TRBD2 might be the D (7 bases). Trimming removed 0 bases from V and 2 bases from J, with 12 bases in between. Per germline, CDR1 SGDLS and CDR2 YYNGEE. The CDR3 is made up of 16 amino acids. The entire variable domain, with the rest obtained from reference TRBV9 and TRBJ2-1, is as follows: DSGVTQTPKHLITATGQRVTLRCSPRSGDLSVYWYQQSLDQGLQFLIQYYNGEERAKGNILERFSAQQFPDLHSELNLSSLELGDSALYFCASSVVGGAPYNEQFFGPGTRLTVL.

This clonotype was seen many times. This chain connects TRBV20-1 to TRBJ2-2, with D perhaps matching TRBD1 (5 bases). CDR3 length equals 15 residues. V gave up 3 bases and J gave up 0 bases, with 11 bases separating them. Germline lookup yields CDR1 DFQATT and CDR2 SNEGSKA (reference sequence). Written as DNA, the CDR3 is TGCAGTGCTAGTGGGGCCCGATCGAACACCGGGGAGCTGTTTTTT. Protein: CSASGARSNTGELFF.

This clonotype was counted at least ten times. The rearrangement uses TRBV29-1 and TRBJ1-1; 7 bases are a match to TRBD1. The V gene's germline CDR1 is SQVTM and CDR2 ANQGSEA. There are 15 residues in the CDR3. Trimming removed 0 bases from V and 8 bases from J; junction bases left unmatched: 12. As DNA, the CDR3 is TGCAGCGTTGAAGATCAAAGGACAGGCCCCTCGGAAGCTTTCTTT. It specifies CSVEDQRTGPSEAFF.

The CDR3 sequence: CASREGQGYLTDTQYF. The CDR3 DNA sequence: TGTGCCAGCAGGGAGGGACAGGGTTACTTGACAGATACGCAGTATTTT. The V gene is TRBV5-4, the J gene TRBJ2-3; 9 nucleotides agree with TRBD1. Germline CDR1 reads SGHNT; CDR2 reads YYREEE (reference sequence). Losses at the gene ends were 5 bases for V and 3 bases for J; bases not matched to a gene: 10. There are 16 residues in the CDR3. The full variable domain, in which reference TRBV5-4 and TRBJ2-3 provide the parts outside the CDR3, is ETGVTQSPTHLIKTRGQQVTLRCSSQSGHNTVSWYQQALGQGPQFIFQYYREEENGRGNFPPRFSGLQFPNYSSELNVNALELDDSALYLCASREGQGYLTDTQYFGPGTRLTVL.

The V and J genes are TRBV14 and TRBJ1-6; D unclear. Germline assignment: CDR1 SGHDN and CDR2 FVKESK. This CDR3 is 14 amino acids long. Between the trimmed V and J ends, which lost 3 bases and 5 bases, there was a span of 8 bases. The CDR3 reads CASSQETNNSPLHF. In DNA form, the CDR3 reads TGTGCCAGCAGCCAGGAGACGAATAATTCACCCCTCCACTTT.

In its sample, this clonotype was seen many times. The chain employs TRBV12-3 or TRBV12-4 and TRBJ1-3, with 7 bases lining up with TRBD1. The CDR3 has 15 amino acids. V lost 5 bases and J lost 0; bases outside the gene matches: 4. The CDR3 region is CASSETGSSGNTIYF. For the CDR3, the DNA is TGTGCCAGCAGTGAGACAGGGAGCTCTGGAAACACCATATATTTT.

This clonotype was detected ten times or more. The rearrangement joins TRBV6-6 to TRBJ2-1; D possibly corresponds to TRBD1 (5 bases). The V gene lost 6 bases and the J gene lost 7 bases, with 10 bases spanning the gap. The V gene's germline CDR1 is MNHNY and CDR2 SVGAGI (reference sequence). The CDR3 runs to 12 residues. CDR3 loop: CASSLRQNEQFF. CDR3 sequence (DNA): TGTGCCAGCAGCCTCCGACAGAATGAGCAGTTCTTC.

There are many counts of this clonotype. CDR3 coding DNA: TGTGCCAGCAGTGAAGGGCGGGCGGCTCCGAACACTGAAGCTTTCTTT. Translation: CASSEGRAAPNTEAFF. The chain combines TRBV6-1 with TRBJ1-1; D remains unclear. With 1 base removed from V and 1 base from J, the gap between germline ends came to 13 bases. The CDR3 runs 16 residues. Germline lookup yields CDR1 MNHNS and CDR2 SASEGT.

This clonotype was counted many times. The V and J genes are TRBV20-1 and TRBJ1-1; D not certain. The V and J ends lost 3 bases and 7 bases respectively, with 12 bases between them. This CDR3 contains 12 residues. The V gene's germline CDR1 is DFQATT and CDR2 SNEGSKA (reference sequence). The DNA of the CDR3 is TGCAGTGCTAGGCGGACGACGGTTGAAGCTTTCTTT. Translating gives CSARRTTVEAFF.

The chain uses TRBV5-1 and TRBJ1-1; 12 nucleotides agree with TRBD1. CDR1 is SGHRS, CDR2 YFSETQ, per germline. Losses at the gene ends were 5 bases for V and 4 bases for J; bases not matched to a gene: 9. The CDR3 is 16 residues long. CDR3 protein: CASSRTGTGGGTEAFF. The CDR3 bases are TGCGCCAGCAGTCGGACCGGGACAGGGGGCGGCACTGAAGCTTTCTTT.

This clonotype was seen more than once but under ten times. The chain joins TRBV4-3 to TRBJ1-2; 10 bases fit TRBD1. The CDR3 has 14 residues. Looked up from germline, CDR1 is LGHNA and CDR2 is YSLEER. V gave up 3 bases and J gave up 3 bases; unmatched junction bases: 1. The CDR3, as DNA: TGCGCCAGCAGCCATGGACAGGGGGACTATGGCTACACCTTC. This gives the protein CASSHGQGDYGYTF.